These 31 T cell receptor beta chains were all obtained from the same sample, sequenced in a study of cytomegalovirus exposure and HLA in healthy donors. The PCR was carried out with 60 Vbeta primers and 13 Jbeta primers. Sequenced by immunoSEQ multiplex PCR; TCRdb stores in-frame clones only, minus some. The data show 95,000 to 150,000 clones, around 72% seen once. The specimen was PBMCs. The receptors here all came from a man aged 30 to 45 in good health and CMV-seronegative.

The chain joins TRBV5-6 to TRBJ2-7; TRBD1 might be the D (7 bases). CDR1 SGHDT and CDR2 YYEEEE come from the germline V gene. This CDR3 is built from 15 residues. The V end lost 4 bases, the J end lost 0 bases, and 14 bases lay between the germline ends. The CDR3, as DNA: TGTGCCAGCAGCCGACAGGGAGGTCCCTCCTACGAGCAGTACTTC. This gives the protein CASSRQGGPSYEQYF.

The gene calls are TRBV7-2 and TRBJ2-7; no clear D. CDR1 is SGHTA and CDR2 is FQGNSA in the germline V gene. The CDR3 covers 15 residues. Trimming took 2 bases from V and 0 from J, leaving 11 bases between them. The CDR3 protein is CASSLIPLSSYEQYF. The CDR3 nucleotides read TGTGCCAGCAGCTTAATCCCTCTGAGCTCCTACGAGCAGTACTTC.

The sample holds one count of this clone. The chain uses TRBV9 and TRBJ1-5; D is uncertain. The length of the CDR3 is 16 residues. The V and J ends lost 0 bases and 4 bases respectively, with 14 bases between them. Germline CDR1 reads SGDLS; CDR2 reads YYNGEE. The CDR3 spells CASSVASRGGNQPQHF. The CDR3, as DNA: TGTGCCAGCAGCGTAGCTTCGCGGGGAGGGAATCAGCCCCAGCATTTT.

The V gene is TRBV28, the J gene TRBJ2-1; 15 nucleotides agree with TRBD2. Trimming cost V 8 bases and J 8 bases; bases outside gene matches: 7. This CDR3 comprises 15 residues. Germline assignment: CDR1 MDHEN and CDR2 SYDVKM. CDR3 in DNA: TGTGCCAGCCGATCGGGACTAGCGGGGGGCCATGAGCAGTTCTTC. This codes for CASRSGLAGGHEQFF.

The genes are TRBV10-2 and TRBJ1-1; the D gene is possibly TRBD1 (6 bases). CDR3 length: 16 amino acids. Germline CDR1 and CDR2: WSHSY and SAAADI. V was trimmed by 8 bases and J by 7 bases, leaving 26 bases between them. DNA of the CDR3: TGCGCCAGCCGGACCGGGCCCCGACAGGCCCACGATGAAGCTTTCTTT. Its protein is CASRTGPRQAHDEAFF.

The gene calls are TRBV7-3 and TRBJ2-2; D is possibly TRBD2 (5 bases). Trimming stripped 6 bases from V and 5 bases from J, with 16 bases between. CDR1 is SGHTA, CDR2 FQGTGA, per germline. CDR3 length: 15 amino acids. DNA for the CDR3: TGTGCCAGCAGTCTCGACGGGCGAGGGACCGGGGAGCTGTTTTTT. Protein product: CASSLDGRGTGELFF.

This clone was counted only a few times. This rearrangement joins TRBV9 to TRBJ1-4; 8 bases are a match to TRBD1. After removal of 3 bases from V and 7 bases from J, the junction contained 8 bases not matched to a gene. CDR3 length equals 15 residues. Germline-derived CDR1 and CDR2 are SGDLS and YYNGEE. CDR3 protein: CASSGQGSTGEKLFF. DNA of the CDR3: TGTGCCAGCAGCGGACAGGGGTCCACTGGTGAAAAACTGTTTTTT.

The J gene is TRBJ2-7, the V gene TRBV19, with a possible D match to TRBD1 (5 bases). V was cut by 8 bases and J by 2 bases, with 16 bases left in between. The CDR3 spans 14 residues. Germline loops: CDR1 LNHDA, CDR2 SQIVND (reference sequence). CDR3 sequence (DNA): TGTGCCAGTTCCGGGCCGGACACCGCCTACGAGCAGTACTTC. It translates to CASSGPDTAYEQYF.

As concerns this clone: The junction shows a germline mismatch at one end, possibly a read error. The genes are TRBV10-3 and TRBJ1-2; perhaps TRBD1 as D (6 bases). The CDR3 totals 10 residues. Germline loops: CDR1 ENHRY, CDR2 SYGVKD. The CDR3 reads CAISDGQKLF. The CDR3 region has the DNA TGTGCCATCAGTGATGGACAGAAGCTCTTC.

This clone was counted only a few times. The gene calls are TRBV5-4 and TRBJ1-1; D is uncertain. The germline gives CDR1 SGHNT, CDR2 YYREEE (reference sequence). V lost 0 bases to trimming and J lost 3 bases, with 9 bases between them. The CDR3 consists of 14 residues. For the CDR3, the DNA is TGTGCCAGCAGCTTGGGGTACGGGGACACTGAAGCTTTCTTT. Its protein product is CASSLGYGDTEAFF. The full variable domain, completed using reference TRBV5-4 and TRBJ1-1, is ETGVTQSPTHLIKTRGQQVTLRCSSQSGHNTVSWYQQALGQGPQFIFQYYREEENGRGNFPPRFSGLQFPNYSSELNVNALELDDSALYLCASSLGYGDTEAFFGQGTRLTVV.

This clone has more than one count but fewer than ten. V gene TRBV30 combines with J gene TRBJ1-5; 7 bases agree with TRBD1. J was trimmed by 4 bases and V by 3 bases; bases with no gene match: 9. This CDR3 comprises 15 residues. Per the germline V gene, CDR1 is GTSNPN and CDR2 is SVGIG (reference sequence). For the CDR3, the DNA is TGTGCCTGGAGCGCCGCGGGACAGCGTAATCAGCCCCAGCATTTT. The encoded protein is CAWSAAGQRNQPQHF.

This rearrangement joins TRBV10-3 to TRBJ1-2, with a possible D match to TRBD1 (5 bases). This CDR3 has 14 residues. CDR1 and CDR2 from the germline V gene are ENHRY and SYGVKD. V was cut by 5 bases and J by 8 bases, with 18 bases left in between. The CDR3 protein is CAISPQGRVGGYTF. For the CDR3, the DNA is TGTGCCATCAGTCCCCAGGGTAGGGTAGGCGGCTACACCTTC.

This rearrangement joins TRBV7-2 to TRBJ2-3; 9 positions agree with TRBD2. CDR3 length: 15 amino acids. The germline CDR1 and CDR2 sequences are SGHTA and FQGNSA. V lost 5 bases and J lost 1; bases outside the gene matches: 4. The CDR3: CASSASGVRTDTQYF. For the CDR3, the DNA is TGTGCCAGCAGCGCTAGCGGGGTTCGCACAGATACGCAGTATTTT.

As DNA, the CDR3 is TGTGCCAGTAGTCCAGGGGCAGGGGGGTTGCAGCCCCAGCATTTT. It encodes CASSPGAGGLQPQHF. The rearrangement joins TRBV19 to TRBJ1-5; 7 positions agree with TRBD1. The germline V gene has CDR1 LNHDA and CDR2 SQIVND (reference sequence). The CDR3 is made up of 15 amino acids. J lost 7 bases, V lost 5 bases, and 11 bases had no gene match.

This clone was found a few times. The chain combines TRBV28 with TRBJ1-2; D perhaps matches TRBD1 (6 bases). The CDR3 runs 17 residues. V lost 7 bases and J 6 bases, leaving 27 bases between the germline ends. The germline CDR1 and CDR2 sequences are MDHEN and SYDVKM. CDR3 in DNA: TGTGCCAGCATACCTGGAAGGGCAGGGGCGACCGCTCATGGCTACACCTTC. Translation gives CASIPGRAGATAHGYTF.

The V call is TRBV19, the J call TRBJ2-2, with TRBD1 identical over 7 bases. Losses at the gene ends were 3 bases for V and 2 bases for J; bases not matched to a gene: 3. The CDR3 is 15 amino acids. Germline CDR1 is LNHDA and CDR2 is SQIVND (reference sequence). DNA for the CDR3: TGTGCCAGTAGTATGGGGACAGTAAACACCGGGGAGCTGTTTTTT. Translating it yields CASSMGTVNTGELFF.

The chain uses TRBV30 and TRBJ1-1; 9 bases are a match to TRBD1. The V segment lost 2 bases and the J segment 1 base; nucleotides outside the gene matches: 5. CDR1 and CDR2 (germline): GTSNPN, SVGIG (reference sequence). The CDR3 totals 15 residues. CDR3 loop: CAWSRQQGANTEAFF. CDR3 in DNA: TGTGCCTGGAGTCGCCAACAGGGGGCGAACACTGAAGCTTTCTTT.

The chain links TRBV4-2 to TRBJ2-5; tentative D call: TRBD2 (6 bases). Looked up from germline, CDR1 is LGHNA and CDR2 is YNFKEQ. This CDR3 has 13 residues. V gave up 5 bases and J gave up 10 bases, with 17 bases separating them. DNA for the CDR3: TGTGCCAGCAGCAGAGAGATTACCGGGGGCCAGTACTTC. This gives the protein CASSREITGGQYF.

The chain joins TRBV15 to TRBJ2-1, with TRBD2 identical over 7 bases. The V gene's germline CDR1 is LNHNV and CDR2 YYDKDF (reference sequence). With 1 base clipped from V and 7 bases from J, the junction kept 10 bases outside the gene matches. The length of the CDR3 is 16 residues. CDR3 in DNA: TGTGCCACCAGCAGAGTAGGGGACTGGGGAGGGAATGAGCAGTTCTTC. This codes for CATSRVGDWGGNEQFF.

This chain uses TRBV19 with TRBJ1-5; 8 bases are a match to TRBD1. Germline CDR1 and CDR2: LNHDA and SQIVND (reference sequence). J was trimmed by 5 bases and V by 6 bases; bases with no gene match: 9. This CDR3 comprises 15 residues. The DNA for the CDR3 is TGTGCCAGTAGCAGATGGACAGGGATGGATCAGCCCCAGCATTTT. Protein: CASSRWTGMDQPQHF. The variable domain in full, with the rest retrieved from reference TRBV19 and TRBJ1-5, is DGGITQSPKYLFRKEGQNVTLSCEQNLNHDAMYWYRQDPGQGLRLIYYSQIVNDFQKGDIAEGYSVSREKKESFPLTVTSAQKNPTAFYLCASSRWTGMDQPQHFGDGTRLSIL.

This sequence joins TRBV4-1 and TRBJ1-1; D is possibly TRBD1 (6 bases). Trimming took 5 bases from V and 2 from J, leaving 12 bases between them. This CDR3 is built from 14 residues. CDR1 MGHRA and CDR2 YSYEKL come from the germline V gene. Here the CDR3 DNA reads TGCGCCAGCAGCTTAAGGACAGCCAACACTGAAGCTTTCTTT. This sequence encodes CASSLRTANTEAFF.

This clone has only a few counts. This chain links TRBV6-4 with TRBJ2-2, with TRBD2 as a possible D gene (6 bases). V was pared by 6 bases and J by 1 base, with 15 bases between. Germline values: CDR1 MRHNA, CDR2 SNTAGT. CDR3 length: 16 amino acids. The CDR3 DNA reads TGTGCCAGCAGCCCCCATGGGGAGGAGAACACCGGGGAGCTGTTTTTT. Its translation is CASSPHGEENTGELFF.

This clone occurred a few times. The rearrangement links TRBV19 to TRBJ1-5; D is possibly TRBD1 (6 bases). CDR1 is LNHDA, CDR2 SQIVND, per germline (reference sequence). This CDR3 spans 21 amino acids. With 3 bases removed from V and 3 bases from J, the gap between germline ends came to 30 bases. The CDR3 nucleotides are TGTGCCAGTAGTATTGTGGTCCCGGGGGGCCCAAGGGTCAAATCCAATCAGCCCCAGCATTTT. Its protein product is CASSIVVPGGPRVKSNQPQHF. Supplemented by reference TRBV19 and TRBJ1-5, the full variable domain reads DGGITQSPKYLFRKEGQNVTLSCEQNLNHDAMYWYRQDPGQGLRLIYYSQIVNDFQKGDIAEGYSVSREKKESFPLTVTSAQKNPTAFYLCASSIVVPGGPRVKSNQPQHFGDGTRLSIL.

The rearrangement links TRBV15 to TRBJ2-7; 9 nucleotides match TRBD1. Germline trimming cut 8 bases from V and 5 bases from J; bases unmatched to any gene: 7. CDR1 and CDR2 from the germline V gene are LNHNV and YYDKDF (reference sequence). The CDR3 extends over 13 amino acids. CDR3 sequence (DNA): TGTGCCACCGCGGACAGGGGTCAGGACGAGCAGTACTTC. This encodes CATADRGQDEQYF.

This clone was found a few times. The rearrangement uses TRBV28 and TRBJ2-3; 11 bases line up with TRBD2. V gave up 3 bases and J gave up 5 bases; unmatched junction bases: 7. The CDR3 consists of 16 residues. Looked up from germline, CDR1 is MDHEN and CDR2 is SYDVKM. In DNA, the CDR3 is TGTGCCAGCAGTTTTTCGCGACTAGCGGGGATAGATACGCAGTATTTT. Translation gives CASSFSRLAGIDTQYF.

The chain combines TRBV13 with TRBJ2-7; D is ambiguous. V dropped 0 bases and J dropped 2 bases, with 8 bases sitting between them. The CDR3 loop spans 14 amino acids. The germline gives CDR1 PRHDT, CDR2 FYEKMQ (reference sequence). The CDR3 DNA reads TGTGCCAGCAGCTTAGGTTCTAGAGCCTACGAGCAGTACTTC. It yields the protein CASSLGSRAYEQYF. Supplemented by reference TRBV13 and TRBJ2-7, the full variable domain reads AAGVIQSPRHLIKEKRETATLKCYPIPRHDTVYWYQQGPGQDPQFLISFYEKMQSDKGSIPDRFSAQQFSDYHSELNMSSLELGDSALYFCASSLGSRAYEQYFGPGTRLTVT.

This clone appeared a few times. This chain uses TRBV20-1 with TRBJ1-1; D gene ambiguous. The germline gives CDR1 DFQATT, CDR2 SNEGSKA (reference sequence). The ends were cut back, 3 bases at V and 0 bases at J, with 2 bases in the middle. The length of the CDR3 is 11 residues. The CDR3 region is CSASMNTEAFF. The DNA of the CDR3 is TGCAGTGCTAGCATGAACACTGAAGCTTTCTTT.

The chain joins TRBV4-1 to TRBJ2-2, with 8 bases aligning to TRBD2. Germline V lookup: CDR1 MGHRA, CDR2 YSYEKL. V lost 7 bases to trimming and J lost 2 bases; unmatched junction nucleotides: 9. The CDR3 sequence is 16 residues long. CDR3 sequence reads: CASTREAGANTGELFF. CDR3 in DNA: TGCGCCAGCACGCGGGAGGCAGGGGCCAACACCGGGGAGCTGTTTTTT.

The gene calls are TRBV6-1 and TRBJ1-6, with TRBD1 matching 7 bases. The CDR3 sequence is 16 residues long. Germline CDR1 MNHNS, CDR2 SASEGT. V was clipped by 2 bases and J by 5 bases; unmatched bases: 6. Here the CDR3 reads CASSEWMGQNNSPLHF. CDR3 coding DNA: TGTGCCAGCAGTGAATGGATGGGACAGAATAATTCACCCCTCCACTTT.

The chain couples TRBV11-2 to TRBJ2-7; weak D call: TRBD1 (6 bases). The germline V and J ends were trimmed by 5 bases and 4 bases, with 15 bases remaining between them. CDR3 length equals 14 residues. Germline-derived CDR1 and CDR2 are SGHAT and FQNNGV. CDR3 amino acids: CASSPTGFGYEQYF. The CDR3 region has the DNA TGTGCCAGCAGCCCCACAGGGTTTGGGTACGAGCAGTACTTC.

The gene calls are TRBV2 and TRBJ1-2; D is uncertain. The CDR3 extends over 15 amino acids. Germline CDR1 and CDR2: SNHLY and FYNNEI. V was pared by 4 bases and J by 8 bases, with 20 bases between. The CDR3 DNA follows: TGTGCCAGCAGTGCCCAGCCAGGCGGGGTGAGAGGCTACACCTTC. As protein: CASSAQPGGVRGYTF.